A single sample gave rise to the 20 T cell receptor beta chains below, sequenced in a study of Ad26.COV2.S vaccination and SARS-CoV-2 variants. Sequencing used immunoSEQ multiplex PCR; TCRdb keeps in-frame clones, though not all of them. Found here are about 350,000 clones, approximately 90% of them singletons; the top ten hold approximately 5%. The treatment was: some 19 received Ad26.COV2.S at low or high dose, single or two shots; several received placebo; per-sample allocation not given. Collection of the samples took place on day 63 after the first injection of vaccine or placebo. The sequences come from peripheral blood, collected in a trial of Ad26.COV2.S vaccine versus placebo. These receptors all come from a person aged 18-65 years who received the Ad26.COV2.S COVID-19 vaccine or a placebo.

The V gene is TRBV3-1 (or the pseudogene TRBV3-2), the J gene TRBJ2-1; D is ambiguous. The CDR3 extends over 15 amino acids. Germline V lookup: CDR1 LGHDT, CDR2 YNNKEL (reference sequence). V lost 0 bases, J lost 1 base, and 7 bases lay in between. The CDR3 protein is CASSQDEGSYNEQFF. The CDR3 DNA sequence: TGTGCCAGCAGCCAAGATGAAGGTTCCTACAATGAGCAGTTCTTC.

J is TRBJ1-4 and V is TRBV27, with D tentatively TRBD1 (5 bases). Germline CDR1 and CDR2: MNHEY and SMNVEV (reference sequence). Trimming pared 5 bases from V and 3 bases from J, leaving 10 bases between. The CDR3 is made up of 14 amino acids. The CDR3, as DNA: TGTGCCAGCAGTAAAACGGGACCTAATGAAAAACTGTTTTTT. Translating gives CASSKTGPNEKLFF.

The genes are TRBV5-1 and TRBJ2-3; TRBD2 might be the D (7 bases). The CDR3 loop spans 16 amino acids. V lost 0 bases and J lost 9, with 20 bases in between. From germline, CDR1 is SGHRS and CDR2 YFSETQ. CDR3: CASSLGGGGLGGTQYF. The CDR3 DNA follows: TGCGCCAGCAGCTTGGGCGGGGGAGGCCTCGGGGGCACGCAGTATTTT.

Only a few counts were recorded for this clone. The chain has TRBV14 and TRBJ1-6; D is undetermined. This CDR3 region has 14 residues. Trimming took off 0 bases at V and 4 bases at J, with 4 bases between the two ends. The germline CDR1 and CDR2 sequences are SGHDN and FVKESK. The CDR3 region has the DNA TGTGCCAGCAGCCAAGAACTTTATAATTCACCCCTCCACTTT. It yields the protein CASSQELYNSPLHF.

The chain combines TRBV4-3 with TRBJ2-1, with TRBD1 matching 8 bases. CDR1 LGHNA and CDR2 YSLEER come from the germline V gene. This CDR3 is 16 amino acids long. Germline trimming cut 0 bases from V and 0 bases from J; bases unmatched to any gene: 1. The DNA of the CDR3 is TGCGCCAGCAGCCAAGATGGACAGGGCTCCTACAATGAGCAGTTCTTC. Its translation: CASSQDGQGSYNEQFF.

The rearrangement joins TRBV10-1 to TRBJ2-3, with TRBD2 as a possible D gene (6 bases). CDR1 is WNHNN, CDR2 SYGVQD, per germline (reference sequence). The CDR3 loop spans 14 amino acids. V shed 4 bases and J shed 2 bases, with 10 bases lying between them. The CDR3 is CASSVGGNTDTQYF. CDR3 DNA sequence: TGCGCCAGCAGTGTGGGAGGCAACACAGATACGCAGTATTTT.

This rearrangement joins TRBV29-1 to TRBJ1-3; 11 nucleotides align to TRBD1. Germline V CDR1 and CDR2: SQVTM, ANQGSEA. The CDR3 has 14 residues. The V and J ends lost 6 bases and 1 base, in that order; junction bases with no gene match: 2. The CDR3 DNA sequence: TGCAGCGTGTGGGACAGGGGGTCTGGAAACACCATATATTTT. This sequence encodes CSVWDRGSGNTIYF.

For the CDR3, the DNA is TGTGCCAGCAGCCCCCCGGGACCGGTTAACTATGGCTACACCTTC. It codes for CASSPPGPVNYGYTF. The chain combines TRBV7-8 with TRBJ1-2; TRBD1 might be the D (5 bases). V lost 5 bases to trimming and J lost 1 base, with 14 bases between them. Germline V gene lookup returns CDR1 SGHVS and CDR2 FQNEAQ. The CDR3 is 15 residues long.

This rearrangement joins TRBV28 to TRBJ2-4, with TRBD2 identical over 9 bases. This CDR3 has 16 residues. Per the germline V gene, CDR1 is MDHEN and CDR2 is SYDVKM. J was trimmed by 5 bases and V by 5 bases; bases with no gene match: 10. The DNA of the CDR3 is TGTGCCAGCAGTGCCTCCATAGCGGGAGCACAAAACATTCAGTACTTC. Translation: CASSASIAGAQNIQYF. The full variable domain, its missing parts supplied by reference TRBV28 and TRBJ2-4, is DVKVTQSSRYLVKRTGEKVFLECVQDMDHENMFWYRQDPGLGLRLIYFSYDVKMKEKGDIPEGYSVSREKKERFSLILESASTNQTSMYLCASSASIAGAQNIQYFGAGTRLSVL.

This chain links TRBV3-1 (or the pseudogene TRBV3-2) with TRBJ1-1; 9 bases agree with TRBD1. With 0 bases clipped from V and 3 bases from J, the junction kept 5 bases outside the gene matches. Germline V gene data show CDR1 as LGHDT and CDR2 as YNNKEL (reference sequence). The CDR3 is 16 amino acids. The CDR3 reads CASSQEGTGFDTEAFF. The CDR3 bases are TGTGCCAGCAGCCAAGAGGGGACAGGGTTTGACACTGAAGCTTTCTTT.

V and J are TRBV7-9 and TRBJ2-1, with TRBD1 matching over 8 bases. Germline V gene data show CDR1 as SEHNR and CDR2 as FQNEAQ (reference sequence). J lost 7 bases, V lost 5 bases, and 10 bases had no gene match. This CDR3 comprises 15 residues. The CDR3 spells CASSPRTGRYNEQFF. As DNA, the CDR3 is TGTGCCAGCAGCCCCAGGACAGGGAGGTATAATGAGCAGTTCTTC.

The rearrangement joins TRBV27 to TRBJ1-2; no firm D call. Trimming removed 2 bases from V and 5 bases from J, with 9 bases in between. Germline V gene data show CDR1 as MNHEY and CDR2 as SMNVEV (reference sequence). This CDR3 is 13 amino acids long. The CDR3 protein is CASSLRGGYGYTF. As DNA, the CDR3 is TGTGCCAGCAGTTTACGGGGTGGGTATGGCTACACCTTC.

The chain joins TRBV7-8 to TRBJ2-7, with TRBD1 as a possible D gene (6 bases). Germline CDR1 reads SGHVS; CDR2 reads FQNEAQ. The CDR3 totals 15 residues. V lost 5 bases to trimming and J lost 2 bases, with 16 bases between them. DNA for the CDR3: TGTGCCAGCAGCGCCACCCGACAGGAACCCTACGAGCAGTACTTC. Translating gives CASSATRQEPYEQYF.

The chain joins TRBV11-2 to TRBJ1-1; possible D gene TRBD1, 5 bases. CDR1 is SGHAT, CDR2 FQNNGV, per germline. Trimming pared 6 bases from V and 2 bases from J, leaving 16 bases between. The CDR3 has 15 residues. The CDR3 is CASSGLREGNTEAFF. Here the CDR3 DNA reads TGTGCCAGCAGTGGACTCAGGGAGGGTAACACTGAAGCTTTCTTT.

The rearrangement joins TRBV28 to TRBJ2-7, with 9 bases that match TRBD1. Germline V gene lookup returns CDR1 MDHEN and CDR2 SYDVKM. CDR3 length: 13 amino acids. With V trimmed by 10 bases and J by 2 bases, 6 bases remained unmatched. The CDR3 nucleotides read TGTGCCACATCCGGGACAGGGACCTACGAGCAGTACTTC. Protein sequence: CATSGTGTYEQYF.

The rearrangement uses TRBV5-1 and TRBJ1-1, with 12 bases matching TRBD1. V was clipped by 1 base and J by 0 bases; unmatched bases: 4. CDR3 size: 17 residues. CDR1 and CDR2 from the germline V gene are SGHRS and YFSETQ. The CDR3 region has the DNA TGCGCCAGCAGCTTGACGGGACAGGGGGCGTTGAACACTGAAGCTTTCTTT. It codes for CASSLTGQGALNTEAFF.

This clone was recorded only once. The sample has other DNA sequences that encode this CDR3 too. The chain is built from TRBV7-6 and TRBJ2-7, with 8 bases aligning to TRBD2. The germline gives CDR1 SGHVS, CDR2 FNYEAQ. V lost 1 base and J lost 0; bases outside the gene matches: 2. This CDR3 spans 15 amino acids. The CDR3 spells CASSLGGGTSYEQYF. The CDR3 nucleotides are TGTGCCAGCAGCTTAGGCGGGGGGACCTCCTACGAGCAGTACTTC.

This clone has only one observation. The chain combines TRBV28 with TRBJ1-3; D ambiguous. From germline, CDR1 is MDHEN and CDR2 SYDVKM. The CDR3 sequence is 12 residues long. V was shortened by 3 bases and J by 5 bases, with 5 bases between the two germline ends. Written as DNA, the CDR3 is TGTGCCAGCAGTTTTTCGAGAAACACCATATATTTT. The encoded protein is CASSFSRNTIYF.

J is TRBJ2-3 and V is TRBV18; D remains unclear. Per germline, CDR1 KGHSH and CDR2 LQKENI. CDR3 size: 16 residues. Deletions cut 2 bases from V and 0 bases from J, with 12 bases between. The DNA for the CDR3 is TGTGCCAGCTCACCATTGTATCTTCCTAGCACAGATACGCAGTATTTT. Encoded protein: CASSPLYLPSTDTQYF.

This clone was detected only once. The chain joins TRBV7-2 to TRBJ1-2, with D perhaps TRBD1 (5 bases). V lost 5 bases to trimming and J lost 2 bases, with 15 bases between them. CDR1 and CDR2 from the germline V gene are SGHTA and FQGNSA. The CDR3 is 15 amino acids. CDR3: CASSHRDRKNYGYTF. DNA for the CDR3: TGTGCCAGCAGCCATCGGGACCGAAAGAACTATGGCTACACCTTC.